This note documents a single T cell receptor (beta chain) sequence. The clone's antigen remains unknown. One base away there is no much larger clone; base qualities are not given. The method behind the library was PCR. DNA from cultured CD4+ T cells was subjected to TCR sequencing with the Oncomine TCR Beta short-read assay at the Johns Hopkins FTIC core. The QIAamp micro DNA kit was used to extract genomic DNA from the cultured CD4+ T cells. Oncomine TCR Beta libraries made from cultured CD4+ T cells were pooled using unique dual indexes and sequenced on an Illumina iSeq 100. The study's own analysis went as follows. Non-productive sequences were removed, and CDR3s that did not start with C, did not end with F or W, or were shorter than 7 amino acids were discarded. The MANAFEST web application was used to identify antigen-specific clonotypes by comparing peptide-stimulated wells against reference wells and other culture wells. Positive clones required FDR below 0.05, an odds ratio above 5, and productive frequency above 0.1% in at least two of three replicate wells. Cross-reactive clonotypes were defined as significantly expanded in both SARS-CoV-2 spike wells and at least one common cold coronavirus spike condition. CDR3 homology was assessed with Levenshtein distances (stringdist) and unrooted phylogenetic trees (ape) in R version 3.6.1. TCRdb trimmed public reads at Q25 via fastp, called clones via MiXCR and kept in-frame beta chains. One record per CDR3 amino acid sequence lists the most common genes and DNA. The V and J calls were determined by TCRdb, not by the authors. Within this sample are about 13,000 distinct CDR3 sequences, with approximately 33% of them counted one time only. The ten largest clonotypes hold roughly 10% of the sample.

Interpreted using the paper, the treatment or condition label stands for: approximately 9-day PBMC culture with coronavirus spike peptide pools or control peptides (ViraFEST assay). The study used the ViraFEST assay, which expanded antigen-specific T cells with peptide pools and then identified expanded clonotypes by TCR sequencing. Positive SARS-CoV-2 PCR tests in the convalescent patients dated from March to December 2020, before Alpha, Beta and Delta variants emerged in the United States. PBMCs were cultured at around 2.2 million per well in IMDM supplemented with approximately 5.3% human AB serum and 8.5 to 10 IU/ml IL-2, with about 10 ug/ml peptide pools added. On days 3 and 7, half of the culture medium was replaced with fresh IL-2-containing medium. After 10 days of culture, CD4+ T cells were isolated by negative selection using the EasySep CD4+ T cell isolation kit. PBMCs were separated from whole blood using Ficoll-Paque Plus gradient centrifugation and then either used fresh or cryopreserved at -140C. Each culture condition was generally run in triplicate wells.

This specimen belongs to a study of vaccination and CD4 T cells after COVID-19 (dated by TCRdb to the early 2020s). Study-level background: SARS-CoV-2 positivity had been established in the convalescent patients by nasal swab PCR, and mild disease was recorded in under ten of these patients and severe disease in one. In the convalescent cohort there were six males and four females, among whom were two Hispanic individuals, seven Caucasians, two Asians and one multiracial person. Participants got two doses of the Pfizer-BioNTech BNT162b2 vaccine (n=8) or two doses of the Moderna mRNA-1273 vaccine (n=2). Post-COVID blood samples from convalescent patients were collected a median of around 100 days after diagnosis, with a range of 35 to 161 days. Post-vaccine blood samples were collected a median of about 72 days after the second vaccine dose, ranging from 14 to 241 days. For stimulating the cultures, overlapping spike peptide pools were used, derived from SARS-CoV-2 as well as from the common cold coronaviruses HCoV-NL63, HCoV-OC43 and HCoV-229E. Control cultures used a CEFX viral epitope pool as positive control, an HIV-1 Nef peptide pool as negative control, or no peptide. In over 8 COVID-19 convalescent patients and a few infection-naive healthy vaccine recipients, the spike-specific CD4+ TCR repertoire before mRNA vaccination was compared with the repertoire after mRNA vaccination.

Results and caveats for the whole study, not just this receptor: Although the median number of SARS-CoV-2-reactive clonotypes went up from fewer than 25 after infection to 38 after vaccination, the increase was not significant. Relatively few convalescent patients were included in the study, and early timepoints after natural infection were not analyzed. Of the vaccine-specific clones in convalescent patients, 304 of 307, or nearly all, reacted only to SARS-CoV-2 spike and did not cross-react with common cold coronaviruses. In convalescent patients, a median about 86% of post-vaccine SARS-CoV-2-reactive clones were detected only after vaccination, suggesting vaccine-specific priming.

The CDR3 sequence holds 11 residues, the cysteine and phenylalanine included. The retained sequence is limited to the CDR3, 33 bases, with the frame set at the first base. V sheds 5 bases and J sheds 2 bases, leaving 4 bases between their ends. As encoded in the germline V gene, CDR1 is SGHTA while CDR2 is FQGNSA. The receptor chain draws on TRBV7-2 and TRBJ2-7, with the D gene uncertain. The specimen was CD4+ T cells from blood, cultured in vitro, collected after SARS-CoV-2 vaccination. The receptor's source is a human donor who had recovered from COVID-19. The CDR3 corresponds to CASSATYEQYF. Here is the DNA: TGTGCCAGCAGCGCCACCTACGAGCAGTACTTC.